A single sample is the source of the 24 T cell receptor beta chains below, sequenced in a study of shared clonotypes between healthy human individuals. The protocol was immunoSEQ multiplex PCR, while the TCRdb copy is restricted to in-frame clones and leaves out a portion. The table includes millions of clones, about 93% detected once. Terminally differentiated effector memory CD45RA+ cells were excluded from the naive CD8 cells, which were CD45RO-negative and positively selected for CCR7. The sample comprised naive CD8+ T cells from PBMCs. All receptors come from a man younger than 35 in good health. Some clones in this sample may be carry-over from other donors' samples.

The J gene is TRBJ1-3, the V gene TRBV6-8; no firm D call. From germline, CDR1 is MNHGY and CDR2 SAAAGT. V lost 6 bases and J 1 base, leaving 16 bases between the germline ends. The CDR3 is 16 amino acids. CDR3 residues: CASSSPDGLSGNTIYF. CDR3 DNA sequence: TGTGCCAGCAGCTCCCCGGACGGCCTATCTGGAAACACCATATATTTT.

This clone occurred many times. The rearrangement joins TRBV19 to TRBJ2-7; a weak D match, TRBD1 (6 bases). The V and J ends lost 9 bases and 5 bases respectively, with 23 bases between them. Germline CDR1 reads LNHDA; CDR2 reads SQIVND (reference sequence). The CDR3 length is 15 residues. CDR3 coding DNA: TGTGCCAGCCGATTCAGGGGCCAAAAACAGGACGAGCAGTACTTC. Protein product: CASRFRGQKQDEQYF.

The chain employs TRBV10-3 and TRBJ1-5, with D maybe TRBD1 (6 bases). CDR3 length equals 13 residues. V gave up 3 bases and J gave up 6 bases, with 9 bases separating them. Germline V lookup: CDR1 ENHRY, CDR2 SYGVKD. The CDR3 loop is CAISEGGRQPQHF. As DNA, the CDR3 is TGTGCCATCAGTGAAGGGGGGCGTCAGCCCCAGCATTTT.

The chain employs TRBV5-1 and TRBJ2-7, with D uncertain. This CDR3 region has 16 residues. The germline V gene has CDR1 SGHRS and CDR2 YFSETQ. The V end lost 0 bases, the J end lost 5 bases, and 18 bases lay between the germline ends. This CDR3 is CASSLDPPTTGHEQYF. CDR3 nucleotides: TGCGCCAGCAGCTTGGACCCGCCAACCACCGGACACGAGCAGTACTTC.

The V and J genes are TRBV27 and TRBJ2-1, with 7 bases aligning to TRBD1. Germline lookup yields CDR1 MNHEY and CDR2 SMNVEV (reference sequence). This CDR3 has 17 residues. Trimming took 5 bases from V and 8 from J; bases not matched to a gene: 18. DNA of the CDR3: TGTGCCAGCAGTCGTGCCCCAATAGGGGGCCTCCTCGATGAGCAGTTCTTC. The encoded protein is CASSRAPIGGLLDEQFF.

This sequence joins TRBV7-2 and TRBJ1-4, with TRBD1 matching 8 bases. Germline-derived CDR1 and CDR2 are SGHTA and FQGNSA. V was pared by 4 bases and J by 7 bases, with 8 bases of the junction left unmatched. This CDR3 is built from 15 residues. The CDR3 spells CASSSQTGAGEKLFF. The CDR3 DNA follows: TGTGCCAGCAGCTCGCAGACAGGGGCGGGTGAAAAACTGTTTTTT.

The chain uses TRBV7-9 and TRBJ2-1, with a tentative D call TRBD1 (6 bases). This CDR3 is 12 amino acids long. Germline V CDR1 and CDR2: SEHNR, FQNEAQ (reference sequence). Trimming removed 5 bases from V and 10 bases from J, with 12 bases in between. The CDR3 is CASSQGQREQFF. The CDR3 nucleotides are TGTGCCAGCAGCCAAGGACAGCGCGAGCAGTTCTTC.

The chain recombines TRBV28 with TRBJ2-7; the D is unclear. The germline V gene encodes CDR1 MDHEN and CDR2 SYDVKM. V was shortened by 3 bases and J by 3 bases, with 6 bases between the two germline ends. CDR3 size: 12 residues. CDR3 sequence: CASSLGYYEQYF. The CDR3 bases are TGTGCCAGCAGTTTGGGATACTACGAGCAGTACTTC.

Here the CDR3 DNA reads TGTGCCAGCCGGTCACTAGCGGGAGCGGGCGAGCAGTACTTC. Encoded protein: CASRSLAGAGEQYF. The chain has TRBV27 and TRBJ2-5, with TRBD2 identical over 11 bases. Gene TRBJ2-7 matches the end of the DNA better, so the J call may be wrong. The CDR3 sequence is 14 residues long. Germline V gene data show CDR1 as MNHEY and CDR2 as SMNVEV (reference sequence).

On this clone itself: The identical CDR3 is also encoded by other nucleotide sequences in the sample. The CDR3 spells CASSPTGSSGNTIYF. As DNA, the CDR3 is TGTGCCAGCAGCCCTACAGGAAGCTCTGGAAACACCATATATTTT. The chain joins TRBV9 to TRBJ1-3; the D gene is possibly TRBD1 (5 bases). This CDR3 is built from 15 residues. CDR1 and CDR2 (germline): SGDLS, YYNGEE. V was shortened by 4 bases and J by 0 bases, with 11 bases between the two germline ends.

The genes are TRBV28 and TRBJ2-3, with D perhaps TRBD1 (5 bases). Germline V lookup: CDR1 MDHEN, CDR2 SYDVKM. This CDR3 is 17 amino acids long. Trimming left V 3 bases short and J 4 bases short, with 20 bases between. The CDR3 reads CASSFSITGMNADTQYF. CDR3 in DNA: TGTGCCAGCAGTTTCTCCATTACAGGAATGAACGCAGATACGCAGTATTTT. The full variable domain, completed using reference TRBV28 and TRBJ2-3, is DVKVTQSSRYLVKRTGEKVFLECVQDMDHENMFWYRQDPGLGLRLIYFSYDVKMKEKGDIPEGYSVSREKKERFSLILESASTNQTSMYLCASSFSITGMNADTQYFGPGTRLTVL.

The V and J genes are TRBV5-1 and TRBJ2-1, with D perhaps TRBD1 (6 bases). The CDR3 sequence is 13 residues long. The germline CDR1 and CDR2 sequences are SGHRS and YFSETQ. The V gene lost 4 bases and the J gene lost 8 bases, with 13 bases spanning the gap. The CDR3 sequence: CASSPTQGYEQFF. The DNA for the CDR3 is TGCGCCAGCAGCCCGACCCAGGGGTATGAGCAGTTCTTC.

The chain has TRBV28 and TRBJ2-7, with D possibly matching TRBD1 (6 bases). This CDR3 has 13 residues. Trimming left V 1 base short and J 7 bases short, with 11 bases between. CDR1 and CDR2 (germline): MDHEN, SYDVKM. This CDR3 reads CASSLYSGEEQYF. In nucleotides, the CDR3 is TGTGCCAGCAGTTTATATTCAGGGGAAGAGCAGTACTTC.

The chain recombines TRBV19 with TRBJ1-2; D not resolved. This CDR3 has 14 amino acids. Germline CDR1 is LNHDA and CDR2 is SQIVND (reference sequence). Trimming took 5 bases from V and 5 from J, leaving 15 bases between them. CDR3 bases: TGTGCCAGTAGTCTCGGACTACCTCTTTATGGCTACACCTTC. The encoded protein is CASSLGLPLYGYTF.

CDR3 DNA: TGTGCCAGCAGCTTTTTGAAAGGGGCCTCTAATGAAAAACTGTTTTTT. It translates to CASSFLKGASNEKLFF. The V gene is TRBV5-8, the J gene TRBJ1-4; TRBD1 might be the D (5 bases). Per the germline V gene, CDR1 is SGHTS and CDR2 is YDEGEE. Trimming took 2 bases from V and 3 from J, leaving 14 bases between them. This CDR3 is 16 amino acids long.

The chain is built from TRBV5-6 and TRBJ2-3; 7 positions match TRBD1. CDR1 and CDR2 from the germline V gene are SGHDT and YYEEEE. This CDR3 spans 15 amino acids. V dropped 3 bases and J dropped 3; count of bases not matched to a gene: 7. The CDR3 bases are TGTGCCAGCAGCTCATTAGGGGGCGCAACAGATACGCAGTATTTT. Translated, it gives CASSSLGGATDTQYF.

The rearrangement uses TRBV12-5 and TRBJ2-7; TRBD2 aligns across 9 bases. The junction had 8 bases not matched to a gene; V was cut back by 4 bases and J by 4 bases. CDR1 LGHNT and CDR2 FRNRAP come from the germline V gene. The CDR3 has 15 residues. This CDR3 is CASGSDSGSEYEQYF. The CDR3 bases are TGTGCTAGTGGTTCCGATAGCGGGAGCGAGTACGAGCAGTACTTC.

This clone was recorded once. The chain combines TRBV29-1 with TRBJ2-7, with a tentative D call TRBD2 (6 bases). V dropped 8 bases and J dropped 3 bases, with 17 bases sitting between them. Germline assignment: CDR1 SQVTM and CDR2 ANQGSEA. The CDR3 has 13 amino acids. The CDR3 coding sequence is TGCAGCTTTCGGGCAGGGACTCTCTACGAGCAGTACTTC. It translates to CSFRAGTLYEQYF.

This chain joins TRBV29-1 and TRBJ2-3; D may be TRBD1 (6 bases). V was clipped by 5 bases and J by 2 bases, with 17 bases between them. The CDR3 totals 15 residues. CDR1 and CDR2 from the germline V gene are SQVTM and ANQGSEA. The CDR3 loop reads CSVPGAALATDTQYF. CDR3 sequence (DNA): TGCAGCGTTCCAGGGGCGGCTCTCGCCACAGATACGCAGTATTTT.

V gene TRBV28 combines with J gene TRBJ2-2; possibly TRBD2 for D (5 bases). Trimming left V 5 bases short and J 2 bases short, with 9 bases between. This CDR3 region has 14 residues. Germline CDR1 reads MDHEN; CDR2 reads SYDVKM. As DNA, the CDR3 is TGTGCCAGCAGTGTTGAGGGTAACACCGGGGAGCTGTTTTTT. This codes for CASSVEGNTGELFF.

The CDR3 DNA sequence: TGTGCCAGCAGCTTGGAAGGGCTCGTCCTTTATGGCTACACCTTC. It codes for CASSLEGLVLYGYTF. The rearrangement joins TRBV5-5 to TRBJ1-2; no definite D call. V shed 0 bases and J shed 5 bases, with 14 bases lying between them. The CDR3 length is 15 residues. In germline, CDR1 is SGHKS, CDR2 YYEKEE (reference sequence). Full variable domain (rest looked up from reference TRBV5-5 and TRBJ1-2): DAGVTQSPTHLIKTRGQQVTLRCSPISGHKSVSWYQQVLGQGPQFIFQYYEKEERGRGNFPDRFSARQFPNYSSELNVNALLLGDSALYLCASSLEGLVLYGYTFGSGTRLTVV.

The chain employs TRBV10-3 and TRBJ2-3; 9 bases fit TRBD2. The CDR3 runs to 17 residues. Germline trimming cut 4 bases from V and 3 bases from J; bases unmatched to any gene: 11. The germline V gene has CDR1 ENHRY and CDR2 SYGVKD. CDR3 region: CAISGQASGTLTDTQYF. Written as DNA, the CDR3 is TGTGCCATCAGTGGCCAGGCTAGCGGGACTTTGACAGATACGCAGTATTTT.

The rearrangement uses TRBV2 and TRBJ2-7; D call uncertain. CDR1 is SNHLY and CDR2 is FYNNEI in the germline V gene. Between the trimmed V and J ends, which lost 0 bases and 2 bases, there was a span of 11 bases. The CDR3 spans 15 residues. CDR3 coding DNA: TGTGCCAGCAGTGAAGCGTCGGGCCGTACCTACGAGCAGTACTTC. This sequence encodes CASSEASGRTYEQYF.

The V call is TRBV28, the J call TRBJ2-5, with D maybe TRBD1 (7 bases). The ends were cut back, 5 bases at V and 5 bases at J, with 18 bases in the middle. Germline values: CDR1 MDHEN, CDR2 SYDVKM. The CDR3 extends over 15 amino acids. CDR3: CASSRSRGARETQYF. CDR3 in DNA: TGTGCCAGCAGTAGAAGCAGGGGGGCGCGGGAGACCCAGTACTTC.